The clone carrying this T cell receptor (beta chain) was seen only once. Antigen: not known. Libraries were prepared by immunoSEQ multiplex PCR; TCRdb keeps only in-frame clonotypes and omits some of them. The sample has under 140,000 clones; roughly 92% are singletons. The record originates from a study of siplizumab effects on memory and regulatory T cells. Study outcomes and limitations: Naive or memory phenotype was unassignable for roughly 75-97% of proliferating CD4+ or CD8+ clones. Mean Treg-derived proportions of mappable alloreactive CD4+ clones were approximately 69% for siplizumab and 25% to 30% for controls. Apparently key alloresponse contributors, naive T cells also seemed more diverse than memory cells. Proliferating Tregs from siplizumab cultures lacked functional confirmation of suppression.

The ends were cut back, 2 bases at V and 11 bases at J, with 24 bases in the middle. The CDR3 totals 16 residues. The V gene's germline CDR1 is MNHNS and CDR2 SASEGT. The source of this sequence is a human donor in good health. This chain links TRBV6-1 with TRBJ1-1, with D perhaps TRBD1 (6 bases). The sequenced sample consisted of CD4+ T cells sorted from blood. The CDR3 sequence: CASSERGSNRASQAFF. For the CDR3, the DNA is TGTGCCAGCAGTGAAAGAGGCAGTAACAGGGCCAGCCAGGCTTTCTTT.